The 5 T cell receptor beta chains below come from one sample, sequenced in a study of blood T cell repertoires in COVID-19. Sequencing used immunoSEQ multiplex PCR; TCRdb keeps in-frame clones, though not all of them. The sample yields 60,000 or so clones, over 70% seen once. Sequenced: peripheral blood. Receptors originate from a man between 60 and 75 years old with acute or convalescent COVID-19.

This chain connects TRBV7-2 to TRBJ1-2, with 7 bases that match TRBD1. Germline V gene data show CDR1 as SGHTA and CDR2 as FQGNSA. J gave up 2 bases and V 4 bases, and 4 bases lay outside the gene matches. The CDR3 consists of 14 residues. CDR3 coding DNA: TGTGCCAGCAGCTCAAGGGGGCGCAACTATGGCTACACCTTC. It encodes CASSSRGRNYGYTF.

This rearrangement joins TRBV19 to TRBJ2-2; D perhaps matches TRBD2 (5 bases). The CDR3 runs 13 residues. Trimming left V 3 bases short and J 6 bases short, with 8 bases between. CDR1 and CDR2 from the germline V gene are LNHDA and SQIVND (reference sequence). CDR3 region: CASSMGSAGELFF. The CDR3, as DNA: TGTGCCAGTAGTATGGGTAGCGCCGGGGAGCTGTTTTTT. The complete variable domain, with remaining parts taken from reference TRBV19 and TRBJ2-2, reads DGGITQSPKYLFRKEGQNVTLSCEQNLNHDAMYWYRQDPGQGLRLIYYSQIVNDFQKGDIAEGYSVSREKKESFPLTVTSAQKNPTAFYLCASSMGSAGELFFGEGSRLTVL.

V and J are TRBV18 and TRBJ1-1; no reliable D call. V lost 4 bases to trimming and J lost 2 bases, with 8 bases between them. The germline CDR1 and CDR2 sequences are KGHSH and LQKENI. This CDR3 comprises 13 residues. The CDR3 spells CASSRATNTEAFF. The DNA of the CDR3 is TGTGCCAGCTCACGGGCCACCAACACTGAAGCTTTCTTT.

A single count supports this clone. This sequence joins TRBV18 and TRBJ1-2; D unclear. The germline V and J ends were trimmed by 3 bases and 4 bases, with 12 bases remaining between them. Per germline, CDR1 KGHSH and CDR2 LQKENI. The CDR3 loop spans 14 amino acids. The CDR3 region has the DNA TGTGCCAGCTCACCTACGAGGTCCGTCTATGGCTACACCTTC. The encoded protein is CASSPTRSVYGYTF.

The chain employs TRBV18 and TRBJ1-1; D might be TRBD1 (5 bases). There are 13 residues in the CDR3. CDR1 is KGHSH, CDR2 LQKENI, per germline. The V and J ends lost 2 bases and 10 bases respectively, with 14 bases between them. CDR3 in amino acids: CASSPDGGVGAFF. Here the CDR3 DNA reads TGTGCCAGCTCACCAGACGGAGGGGTGGGAGCTTTCTTT.